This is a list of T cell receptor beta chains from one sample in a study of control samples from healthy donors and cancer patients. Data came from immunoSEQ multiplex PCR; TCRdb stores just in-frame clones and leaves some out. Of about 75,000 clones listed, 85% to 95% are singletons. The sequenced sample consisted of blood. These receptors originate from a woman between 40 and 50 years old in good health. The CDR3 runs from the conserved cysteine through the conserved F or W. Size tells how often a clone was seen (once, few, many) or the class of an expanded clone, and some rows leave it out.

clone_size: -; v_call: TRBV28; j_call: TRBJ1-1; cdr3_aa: CASSPRGGWNTEAFF
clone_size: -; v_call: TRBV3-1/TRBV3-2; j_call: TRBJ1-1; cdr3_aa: CASSQDWGQGGTEAFF
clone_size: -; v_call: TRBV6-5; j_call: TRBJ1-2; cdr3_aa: CASSYIGSGIYGYTF
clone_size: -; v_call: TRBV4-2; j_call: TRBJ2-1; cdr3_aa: CASSQVPGLAGRSEQFF
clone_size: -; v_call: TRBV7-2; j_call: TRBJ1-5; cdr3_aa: CASSLAGEGGQPQHF
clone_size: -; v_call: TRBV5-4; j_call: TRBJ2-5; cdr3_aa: CASSGWIKGGIEETQYF
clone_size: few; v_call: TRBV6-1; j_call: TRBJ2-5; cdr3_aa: CASSDGTGGAETQYF
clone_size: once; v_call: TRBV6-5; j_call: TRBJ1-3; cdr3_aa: CASSYTGTGPGNTIYF
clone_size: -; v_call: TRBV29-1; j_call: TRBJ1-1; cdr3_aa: CSVVGMNTEAFF
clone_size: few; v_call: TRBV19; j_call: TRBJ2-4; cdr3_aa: CASSIGWRALLAKNIQYF
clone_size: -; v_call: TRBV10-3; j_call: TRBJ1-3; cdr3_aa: CAISGGEGRTGNTIYF
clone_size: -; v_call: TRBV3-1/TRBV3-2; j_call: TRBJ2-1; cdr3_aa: CASSQNTQGAAYGGEQFF